This TCR beta chain is drawn from a study of cytotoxic CD8 clonotypes in ibrutinib-treated CLL. About the study: In all, about a dozen patients were relapsed/refractory, about 15 were treatment-naive and roughly 18 were IGHV unmutated. Response specimens were obtained following a median treatment duration of about 12 months, with a range of 6 to 36.

V was pared by 8 bases and J by 6 bases, with 13 bases of the junction left unmatched. This CDR3 spans 14 amino acids. The germline gives CDR1 LNHDA, CDR2 SQIVND (reference sequence). The method was immunoSEQ multiplex PCR; TCRdb's version includes in-frame clones alone and lacks a portion of them. The table lists 150,000 to 200,000 clones, roughly 90% of them singletons, with 3% to 3.5% in the top ten. Notes on this clone: The antigen is undetermined.

Cryopreserved PBMCs yielded approximately 1.9 micrograms of genomic DNA for TCR beta libraries. Study findings and constraints: Once treatment began, public clonotypes, which were uncommon, contracted or stayed stable.

Sequencing used PBMCs, obtained at disease progression, from a patient treated with ibrutinib. The chain recombines TRBV19 with TRBJ2-7, with 7 bases fitting TRBD2. The receptor's source is a human donor with chronic lymphocytic leukemia. The CDR3 coding sequence is TGTGCCAGTTCCTGGCGGGAGAGTGTTGGCGAGCAGTACTTC. Translation: CASSWRESVGEQYF.